This T cell receptor beta chain was retrieved from a study of molecular identifiers for immune sequencing clone quantification. The study's findings and limits: Clone sizes that are highly expanded could be underestimated when identical TCR molecules share a barcode. Clones that had above 20 RNA copies took up over 99% of effector molecules but under 1% in naive cells.

Methods described previously, with TCR primers listed, were used for bulk TCR libraries. TCRdb reprocessed the PCR reads via MiXCR and lists one record per CDR3 protein. The table lists about 35,000 distinct CDR3 sequences, approximately 19% of them singletons, with more than 0.9% in the top ten. This clonotype has a count of ten or more. Its antigen is still unknown. Naive CD8 T cells were sorted as CD8+CD4-CCR7+CD45RA+. Trimming took 6 bases from V and 1 from J, leaving 12 bases between them. The CDR3 sequence is 14 residues long. In germline, CDR1 is KGHSH, CDR2 LQKENI. The V gene is TRBV18, the J gene TRBJ2-5, with D perhaps given as TRBD1 or TRBD2 (5 bases each). Sequencing input: naive CD8+ T cells from blood, with Jurkat cell RNA spiked in. Specified subset: FACS-sorted CD8+CD4-CCR7+CD45RA+ naive T cells. The receptor comes from a human donor in good health. Some libraries in this study had Jurkat cell RNA spiked in. The CDR3 DNA reads TGTGCCAGCTCGCCCGGGACGGCCCAAGAGACCCAGTACTTC. Translating it yields CASSPGTAQETQYF.